These 21 T cell receptor beta chains were sequenced from one sample in a study of cytomegalovirus exposure and HLA in healthy donors. Vbeta (60) and Jbeta (13) primers were used in the PCR. Produced via immunoSEQ multiplex PCR; TCRdb's table is partial and in-frame only. Found here are roughly 120,000 clones, approximately 80% of them singletons; the top ten hold 4.9%. The sequencing sample was made of PBMCs. These receptors were obtained from a man between 45 and 60 years old in good health and CMV-seropositive.

This clone came up a few times. The genes are TRBV30 and TRBJ1-1, with a possible D match to TRBD1 (5 bases). In germline, CDR1 is GTSNPN, CDR2 SVGIG (reference sequence). This CDR3 comprises 12 residues. Trimming stripped 5 bases from V and 4 bases from J, with 11 bases between. Written as DNA, the CDR3 is TGTGCCTGGGACAGAGATCTCACTGAAGCTTTCTTT. This codes for CAWDRDLTEAFF.

In this sample, this clone turned up once. This chain joins TRBV28 and TRBJ1-3; 7 bases fit TRBD1. Trimming removed 3 bases from V and 3 bases from J; junction bases left unmatched: 8. CDR1 MDHEN and CDR2 SYDVKM come from the germline V gene. The CDR3 has 16 amino acids. The CDR3 protein is CASSLGQIAGGNTIYF. For the CDR3, the DNA is TGTGCCAGCAGTTTGGGACAGATCGCCGGTGGAAACACCATATATTTT.

This chain links TRBV4-1 with TRBJ2-1, with 7 bases that match TRBD1. CDR3 length equals 15 residues. Per the germline V gene, CDR1 is MGHRA and CDR2 is YSYEKL. V gave up 0 bases and J gave up 4 bases; unmatched junction bases: 3. CDR3 nucleotide sequence: TGCGCCAGCAGCCAAGACCGGGACAGATACAATGAGCAGTTCTTC. Translating it yields CASSQDRDRYNEQFF.

This rearrangement joins TRBV27 to TRBJ1-2; 8 nucleotides agree with TRBD1. The germline CDR1 and CDR2 sequences are MNHEY and SMNVEV (reference sequence). J lost 3 bases, V lost 3 bases, and 12 bases had no gene match. This CDR3 has 17 residues. The CDR3 DNA is TGTGCCAGCAGTTTCAGGGGGCAGAGTCCTCCACACTATGGCTACACCTTC. This sequence encodes CASSFRGQSPPHYGYTF.

This clone was seen a handful of times. The V and J genes are TRBV29-1 and TRBJ2-5; TRBD2 aligns across 10 bases. V lost 6 bases to trimming and J lost 4 bases; unmatched junction nucleotides: 8. The length of the CDR3 is 14 residues. Germline CDR1 reads SQVTM; CDR2 reads ANQGSEA. The CDR3 DNA reads as TGCAGCGTCGGGACTAGCGCGGGAGGAGAGACCCAGTACTTC. This codes for CSVGTSAGGETQYF.

This rearrangement joins TRBV4-2 to TRBJ2-7, with 16 bases that match TRBD2. V shed 3 bases and J 6 bases; nucleotides not matched to a gene: 14. The CDR3 extends over 19 amino acids. Germline-derived CDR1 and CDR2 are LGHNA and YNFKEQ. The CDR3 spells CASSHIGTSGRATDREQYF. For the CDR3, the DNA is TGTGCCAGCAGCCATATTGGGACTAGCGGGAGGGCCACGGACCGCGAGCAGTACTTC.

This clone was detected a few times. The gene calls are TRBV19 and TRBJ1-5, with D possibly matching TRBD1 (5 bases). This CDR3 has 14 amino acids. Germline V gene lookup returns CDR1 LNHDA and CDR2 SQIVND (reference sequence). V lost 3 bases and J 7 bases, leaving 13 bases between the germline ends. The CDR3 region is CASSIPGLRQPQHF. DNA for the CDR3: TGTGCCAGTAGTATTCCAGGGTTAAGGCAGCCCCAGCATTTT.

This clone was counted only a few times. The chain uses TRBV5-4 and TRBJ2-1; 14 bases are shared with TRBD2. Germline V gene data show CDR1 as SGHNT and CDR2 as YYREEE (reference sequence). The V segment lost 3 bases and the J segment 7 bases; nucleotides outside the gene matches: 9. There are 17 residues in the CDR3. The CDR3 loop reads CASSSRTSGRSGNEQFF. Here the CDR3 DNA reads TGTGCCAGCAGCTCACGGACTAGCGGGAGGTCGGGGAATGAGCAGTTCTTC.

About this clone itself: The junction differs from germline at one of its ends, possibly a read error. The CDR3 region is CASSSGQGRVKTEAFF. The CDR3, as DNA: TGCGCCAGCAGCTCCGGACAGGGTAGGGTGAAAACTGAAGCTTTCTTT. The genes are TRBV5-1 and TRBJ1-1; 8 bases map to TRBD1. Germline V lookup: CDR1 SGHRS, CDR2 YFSETQ. The CDR3 sequence is 16 residues long.

This clone has a handful of counts. The chain combines TRBV5-1 with TRBJ2-1; TRBD2 agrees at 10 bases. J was trimmed by 5 bases and V by 0 bases; bases with no gene match: 2. Germline CDR1 reads SGHRS; CDR2 reads YFSETQ. This CDR3 is 15 amino acids long. CDR3: CASSLGLAGHNEQFF. CDR3 coding DNA: TGCGCCAGCAGCTTGGGACTAGCGGGTCACAATGAGCAGTTCTTC.

This chain joins TRBV7-2 and TRBJ2-7; D gene unclear. Germline V gene lookup returns CDR1 SGHTA and CDR2 FQGNSA. This CDR3 is 13 amino acids long. Trimming shortened V by 2 bases and J by 6 bases, and 11 bases separated the two germline ends. The chain's CDR3 is CASSLPHTSEQYF. CDR3 bases: TGTGCCAGCAGCTTACCCCACACATCCGAGCAGTACTTC.

In this sample, this clone turned up a few times. The chain carries TRBV10-2 and TRBJ2-7; D is possibly TRBD2 (5 bases). CDR1 WSHSY and CDR2 SAAADI come from the germline V gene. CDR3 length equals 15 residues. V was pared by 10 bases and J by 4 bases, with 23 bases between. In DNA form, the CDR3 reads TGCGCCACCCTCCCGGGAAGAGGGAATAAATACGAGCAGTACTTC. Residues: CATLPGRGNKYEQYF.

The rearrangement joins TRBV7-2 to TRBJ1-1, with 7 bases lining up with TRBD1. The CDR3 runs to 14 residues. Germline-derived CDR1 and CDR2 are SGHTA and FQGNSA. The trim removed 2 bases at V and 1 base at J, leaving 1 base unmatched. CDR3 nucleotides: TGTGCCAGCAGCTTATGGGACAGGAACACTGAAGCTTTCTTT. Residues: CASSLWDRNTEAFF.

The chain links TRBV4-3 to TRBJ2-5; 8 nucleotides line up with TRBD2. CDR3 length: 16 amino acids. Germline assignment: CDR1 LGHNA and CDR2 YSLEER. The J segment lost 3 bases and the V segment lost 3 bases, leaving 9 bases of the junction unmatched. The CDR3 nucleotides are TGCGCCAGCAGCCAGACCCAGATAGCGGGAAAAGAGACCCAGTACTTC. Its translation is CASSQTQIAGKETQYF.

V gene TRBV6-1 combines with J gene TRBJ1-5; D remains unclear. This CDR3 contains 14 residues. The V gene's germline CDR1 is MNHNS and CDR2 SASEGT. V lost 1 base, J lost 5 bases, and 9 bases lay in between. The CDR3 bases are TGTGCCAGCAGTGAAGTACGACAATATCAGCCCCAGCATTTT. Its protein is CASSEVRQYQPQHF.

This chain uses TRBV9 with TRBJ2-2; TRBD1 is a possible D gene (5 bases). Looked up from germline, CDR1 is SGDLS and CDR2 is YYNGEE. The CDR3 covers 12 residues. V shed 5 bases and J shed 7 bases, with 9 bases lying between them. CDR3 nucleotide sequence: TGTGCCAGCAGGGACACTGACGGGGAGCTGTTTTTT. Translating it yields CASRDTDGELFF.

The rearrangement uses TRBV6-5 and TRBJ2-3, with D perhaps matching TRBD1 (5 bases). The CDR3 spans 14 residues. Germline CDR1 and CDR2: MNHEY and SVGAGI. Trimming pared 2 bases from V and 0 bases from J, leaving 6 bases between. The CDR3 nucleotides read TGTGCCAGCAGTTACACAGGCAGCACAGATACGCAGTATTTT. It yields the protein CASSYTGSTDTQYF.

This clone was counted only a few times. Here the CDR3 DNA reads TGCGCCAGCAGCTTGGAGGGGACAAATTACAATGAGCAGTTCTTC. Translated, it gives CASSLEGTNYNEQFF. The chain combines TRBV5-1 with TRBJ2-1; D possibly corresponds to TRBD1 (6 bases). The CDR3 spans 15 residues. Germline V gene lookup returns CDR1 SGHRS and CDR2 YFSETQ. The V end lost 0 bases, the J end lost 4 bases, and 11 bases lay between the germline ends.

This chain links TRBV10-1 with TRBJ2-1; TRBD2 aligns across 12 bases. V was clipped by 3 bases and J by 5 bases; unmatched bases: 2. The germline CDR1 and CDR2 sequences are WNHNN and SYGVQD (reference sequence). CDR3 length equals 15 residues. The CDR3 region is CASSEGTSGHNEQFF. CDR3 in DNA: TGCGCCAGCAGTGAAGGGACTAGCGGGCACAATGAGCAGTTCTTC.

The chain employs TRBV10-1 and TRBJ2-3; 10 nucleotides line up with TRBD2. With V trimmed by 0 bases and J by 2 bases, 8 bases remained unmatched. The CDR3 has 18 residues. Germline V CDR1 and CDR2: WNHNN, SYGVQD (reference sequence). The CDR3 DNA follows: TGCGCCAGCAGTGAGTCAATTAGCGGGGGGATTAACACAGATACGCAGTATTTT. Encoded protein: CASSESISGGINTDTQYF.

The chain has TRBV5-6 and TRBJ2-7; D might be TRBD2 (6 bases). This CDR3 comprises 14 residues. CDR1 is SGHDT and CDR2 is YYEEEE in the germline V gene. Trimming removed 2 bases from V and 6 bases from J, with 15 bases in between. CDR3 DNA sequence: TGTGCCAGCAGCTTTGATGGAGGGAGGTTCGAGCAGTACTTC. Protein: CASSFDGGRFEQYF.